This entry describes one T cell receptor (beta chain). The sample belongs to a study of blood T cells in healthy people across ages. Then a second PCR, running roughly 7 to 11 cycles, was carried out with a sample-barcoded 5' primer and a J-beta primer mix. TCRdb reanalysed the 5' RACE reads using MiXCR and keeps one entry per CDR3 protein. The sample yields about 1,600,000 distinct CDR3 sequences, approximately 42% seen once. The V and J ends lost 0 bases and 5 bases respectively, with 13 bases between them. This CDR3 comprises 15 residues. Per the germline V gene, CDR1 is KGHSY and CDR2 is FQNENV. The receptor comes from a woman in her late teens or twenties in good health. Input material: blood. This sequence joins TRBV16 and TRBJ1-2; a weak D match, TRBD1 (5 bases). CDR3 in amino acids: CASSQSEGLRYGYTF. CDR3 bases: TGTGCCAGCAGCCAATCAGAGGGGCTGCGTTATGGCTACACCTTC. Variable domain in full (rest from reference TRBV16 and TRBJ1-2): GEEVAQTPKHLVRGEGQKAKLYCAPIKGHSYVFWYQQVLKNEFKFLISFQNENVFDETGMPKERFSAKCLPNSPCSLEIQATKLEDSAVYFCASSQSEGLRYGYTFGSGTRLTVV.